This T cell receptor (beta chain) was documented in a study of OX40 agonist ivuxolimab in advanced cancers. On cycle 4 day 1 and cycle 7 day 1, as well as at baseline, blood was sampled. General study points: Researchers did not determine the expanded peripheral T cells' antigen specificity.

Germline V CDR1 and CDR2: SGHRS, YFSETQ. J was trimmed by 6 bases and V by 1 base; bases with no gene match: 9. There are 15 residues in the CDR3. Of note for this clone: Its antigen remains unknown.

The assay was immunoSEQ multiplex PCR, and TCRdb's table has in-frame clones only and misses some. The sample lists about 63,000 clones, 80% to 90% seen once, with less than 14% in the top ten. The material was CD4+ or CD8+ T cells sorted from blood, obtained in a trial of the OX40 agonist ivuxolimab. This sequence was found in an adult with an advanced solid tumor such as melanoma, head and neck, liver or kidney cancer. J is TRBJ2-7 and V is TRBV5-1; the match to TRBD2 covers 8 bases. CDR3 sequence (DNA): TGCGCCAGCAGCTTGACCGGGACTAGTCTTGGCGAGCAGTACTTC. This sequence encodes CASSLTGTSLGEQYF.